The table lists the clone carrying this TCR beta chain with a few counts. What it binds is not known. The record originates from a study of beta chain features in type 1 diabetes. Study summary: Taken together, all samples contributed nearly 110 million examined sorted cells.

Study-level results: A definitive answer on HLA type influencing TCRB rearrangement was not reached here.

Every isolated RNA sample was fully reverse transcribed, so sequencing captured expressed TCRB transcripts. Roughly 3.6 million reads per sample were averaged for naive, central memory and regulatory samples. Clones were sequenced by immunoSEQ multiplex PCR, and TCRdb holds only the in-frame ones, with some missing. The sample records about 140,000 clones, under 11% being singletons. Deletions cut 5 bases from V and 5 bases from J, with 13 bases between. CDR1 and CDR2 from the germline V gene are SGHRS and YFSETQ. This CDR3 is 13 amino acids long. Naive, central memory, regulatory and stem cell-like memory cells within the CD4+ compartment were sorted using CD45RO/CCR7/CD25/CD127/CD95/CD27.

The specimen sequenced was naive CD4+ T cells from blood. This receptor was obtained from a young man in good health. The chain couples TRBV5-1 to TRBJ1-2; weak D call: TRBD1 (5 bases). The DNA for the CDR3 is TGCGCCAGCAGAGAGGTTAGGGGTTATGGCTACACCTTC. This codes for CASREVRGYGYTF.